The clone carrying this T cell receptor (beta chain) has only one observation. The data were produced by immunoSEQ multiplex PCR, yet TCRdb's version contains in-frame clones alone and is incomplete. The repertoire has some 150,000 clones, approximately 90% of them found once; the top ten carry approximately 1.4%. This sample is drawn from a study of blood T cell repertoires in COVID-19. Study in general: Samples of COVID-19 (acute and convalescent) were obtained from the United States, Italy and Spain.

Trimming removed 6 bases at V and 0 bases at J, with 9 bases between. CDR1 and CDR2 from the germline V gene are WSHSY and SAAADI. This CDR3 comprises 15 residues. The receptor comes from a woman between 50 and 59 years old with acute or convalescent COVID-19. Specimen: peripheral blood. V usage is TRBV10-2 and J usage is TRBJ1-6; tentatively, D is TRBD1 (6 bases). Written as DNA, the CDR3 is TGCGCCAGCAGAACAGGGAGCTCCTATAATTCACCCCTCCACTTT. Residues: CASRTGSSYNSPLHF.